The clone carrying this T cell receptor beta chain came up many times. Its target is not known. Read coverage stops 3 residues before the CDR3 terminus; the germline J gene supplies the remainder. The sample comes from a study of T cell clonality in common variable immunodeficiency. Study conclusions and caveats: What drives increased CVID clonality needs T cell subpopulation sequencing. In common variable immunodeficiency, TCR beta chains reportedly carried fewer deletions and N-nucleotide insertions.

Assay: immunoSEQ multiplex PCR; the TCRdb copy retains only in-frame clones and omits some. The repertoire yields some 26,000 clones, none seen only once; the top ten contain 3.5% to 4.5%. This CDR3 spans 15 amino acids. Germline V gene sequence: CDR1 GTSNPN, CDR2 SVGIG (reference sequence). The junction had 7 bases not matched to a gene; V was cut back by 0 bases and J by 3 bases. This chain joins TRBV30 and TRBJ1-2; 7 bases are a match to TRBD1. This TCR was sampled from a human donor with common variable immunodeficiency. Material: peripheral blood mononuclear cells. The CDR3 DNA, read in part, is TGTGCCTGGAGTGTACAGGGGACAAGGTACTATGGC. Translated, it gives CAWSVQGTRYYG. The whole CDR3 protein reads CAWSVQGTRYYGYTF.